This T cell receptor beta chain was sequenced during a study of CD8 T cells in ankylosing spondylitis. Study-level results: From matched ankylosing spondylitis synovial fluid, disease-linked clones were reportedly recovered at significantly enriched levels.

Germline lookup yields CDR1 DFQATT and CDR2 SNEGSKA (reference sequence). The CDR3 loop spans 17 amino acids. Trimming at V came to 1 base and at J to 0 bases, leaving 11 bases not matched to a gene. As regards this clonotype: The antigen is not known.

Each CDR3 protein is one row after TCRdb ran MiXCR on the 5' RACE reads. The table lists 300,000 to 350,000 distinct CDR3 sequences, under 25% of them singletons. Input material: blood, either unsorted or a sorted T cell fraction (not recorded which). The genes are TRBV20-1 and TRBJ2-7, with 8 bases matching TRBD2. This clonotype was sampled from a female donor with ankylosing spondylitis or in good health (not recorded which). Here the CDR3 reads CSARGPPGGTSSYEQYF. DNA of the CDR3: TGCAGTGCTAGAGGTCCCCCCGGAGGGACTAGCTCCTACGAGCAGTACTTC.